This entry describes one T cell receptor beta chain. The data stem from a study of blood T cell repertoires in COVID-19. Libraries were prepared by immunoSEQ multiplex PCR; TCRdb keeps only in-frame clonotypes and omits some of them. The table has about 210,000 clones, about 87% seen once. CDR1 and CDR2 from the germline V gene are LGHNA and YNFKEQ. With V trimmed by 0 bases and J by 5 bases, 6 bases remained unmatched. The CDR3 is 18 amino acids. This chain joins TRBV4-2 and TRBJ2-1; 14 nucleotides match TRBD2. The clonotype comes from a man aged 70-80 years with acute or convalescent COVID-19. The sample taken for sequencing was peripheral blood. CDR3 region: CASSQDLTGLAGDNEQFF. CDR3 DNA: TGTGCCAGCAGCCAAGATCTTACGGGACTAGCGGGAGACAATGAGCAGTTCTTC.